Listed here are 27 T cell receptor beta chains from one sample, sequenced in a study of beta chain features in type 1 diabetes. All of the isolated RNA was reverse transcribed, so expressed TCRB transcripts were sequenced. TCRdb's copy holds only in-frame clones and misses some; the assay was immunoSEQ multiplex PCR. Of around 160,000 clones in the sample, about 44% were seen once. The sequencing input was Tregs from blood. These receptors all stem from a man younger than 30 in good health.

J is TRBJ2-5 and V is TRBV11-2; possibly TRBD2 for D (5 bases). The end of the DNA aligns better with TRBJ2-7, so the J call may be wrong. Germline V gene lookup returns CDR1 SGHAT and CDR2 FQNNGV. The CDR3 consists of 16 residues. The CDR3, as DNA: TGTGCCAGCAGCTTCGGACTCCCGCCTACCTCCTACGAGCAGTACTTC. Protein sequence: CASSFGLPPTSYEQYF.

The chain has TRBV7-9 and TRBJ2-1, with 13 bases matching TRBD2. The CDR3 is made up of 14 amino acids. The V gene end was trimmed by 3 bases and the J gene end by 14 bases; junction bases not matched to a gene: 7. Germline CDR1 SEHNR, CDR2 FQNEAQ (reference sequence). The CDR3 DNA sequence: TGTGCCAGCAGCTTTTTGGGACTAGCGGGAACTGAGTTCTTC. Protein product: CASSFLGLAGTEFF.

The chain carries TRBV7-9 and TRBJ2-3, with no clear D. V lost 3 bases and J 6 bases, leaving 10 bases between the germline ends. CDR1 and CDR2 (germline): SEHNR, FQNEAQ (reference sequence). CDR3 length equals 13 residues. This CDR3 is CASSFNAGDTQYF. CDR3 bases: TGTGCCAGCAGCTTTAACGCCGGGGATACGCAGTATTTT.

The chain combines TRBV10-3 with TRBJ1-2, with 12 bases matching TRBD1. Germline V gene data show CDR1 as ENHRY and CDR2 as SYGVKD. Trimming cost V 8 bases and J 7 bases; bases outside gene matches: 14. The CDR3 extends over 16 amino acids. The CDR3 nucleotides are TGTGCCATCGTTTCGGCCCCGGGACAGGGGGCGTTTGGCTACACCTTC. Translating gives CAIVSAPGQGAFGYTF.

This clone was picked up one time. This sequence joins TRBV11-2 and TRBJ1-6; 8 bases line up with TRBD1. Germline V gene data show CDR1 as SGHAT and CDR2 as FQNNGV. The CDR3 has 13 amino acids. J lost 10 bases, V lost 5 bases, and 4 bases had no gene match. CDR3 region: CASSPGGGSPLHF. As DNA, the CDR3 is TGTGCCAGCAGCCCAGGGGGCGGATCACCCCTCCACTTT. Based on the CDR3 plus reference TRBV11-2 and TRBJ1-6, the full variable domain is EAGVAQSPRYKIIEKRQSVAFWCNPISGHATLYWYQQILGQGPKLLIQFQNNGVVDDSQLPKDRFSAERLKGVDSTLKIQPAKLEDSAVYLCASSPGGGSPLHFGNGTRLTVT.

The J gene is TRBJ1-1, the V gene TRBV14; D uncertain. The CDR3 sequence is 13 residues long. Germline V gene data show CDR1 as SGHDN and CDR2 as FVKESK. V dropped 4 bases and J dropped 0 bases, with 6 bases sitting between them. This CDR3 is CASSRTLNTEAFF. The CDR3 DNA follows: TGTGCCAGCAGCCGAACATTGAACACTGAAGCTTTCTTT.

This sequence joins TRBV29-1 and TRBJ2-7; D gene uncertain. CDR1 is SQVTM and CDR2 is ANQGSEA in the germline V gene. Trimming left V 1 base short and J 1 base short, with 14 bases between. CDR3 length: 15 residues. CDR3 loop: CSVEGIDLQSYEQYF. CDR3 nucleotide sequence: TGCAGCGTTGAAGGAATCGATCTGCAGTCCTACGAGCAGTACTTC.

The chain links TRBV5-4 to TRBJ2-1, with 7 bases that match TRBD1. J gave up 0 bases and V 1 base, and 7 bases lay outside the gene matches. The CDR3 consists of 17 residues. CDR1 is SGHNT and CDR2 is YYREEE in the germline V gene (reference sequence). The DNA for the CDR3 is TGTGCCAGCAGCTTGACTCGGACAGGACGCTCCTACAATGAGCAGTTCTTC. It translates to CASSLTRTGRSYNEQFF.

CDR3 nucleotides: TGTGCCAGTAGTATCGGACAGTTCGTCGTAGAAAAACTGTTTTTT. Its protein product is CASSIGQFVVEKLFF. This chain uses TRBV19 with TRBJ1-4; TRBD1 might be the D (6 bases). The CDR3 sequence is 15 residues long. Germline-derived CDR1 and CDR2 are LNHDA and SQIVND (reference sequence). The V and J ends lost 3 bases and 8 bases respectively, with 16 bases between them.

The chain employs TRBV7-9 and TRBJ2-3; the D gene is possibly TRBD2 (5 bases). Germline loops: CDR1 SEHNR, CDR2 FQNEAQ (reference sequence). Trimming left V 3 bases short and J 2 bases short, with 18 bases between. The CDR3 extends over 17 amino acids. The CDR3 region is CASSFPTKREITDTQYF. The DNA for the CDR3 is TGTGCCAGCAGCTTTCCGACTAAAAGGGAAATCACAGATACGCAGTATTTT.

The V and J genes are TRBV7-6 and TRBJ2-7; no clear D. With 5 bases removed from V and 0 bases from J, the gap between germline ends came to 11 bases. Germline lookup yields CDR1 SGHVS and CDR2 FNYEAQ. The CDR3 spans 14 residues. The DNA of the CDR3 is TGTGCCAGCAGCCCCAGAGCTAGCTCCTACGAGCAGTACTTC. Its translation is CASSPRASSYEQYF.

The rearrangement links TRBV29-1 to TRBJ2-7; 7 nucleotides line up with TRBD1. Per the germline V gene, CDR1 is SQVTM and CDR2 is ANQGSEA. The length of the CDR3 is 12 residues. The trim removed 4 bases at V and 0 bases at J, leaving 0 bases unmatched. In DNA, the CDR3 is TGCAGCGTTGGGGACAGCTCCTACGAGCAGTACTTC. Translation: CSVGDSSYEQYF.

CDR3 bases: TGTGCCAGCAGTTACGGTGCCGAGGTTGGGGAAAAACTGTTTTTT. It encodes CASSYGAEVGEKLFF. The J gene is TRBJ1-4, the V gene TRBV6-5, with unresolved D. Germline V gives CDR1 MNHEY, CDR2 SVGAGI. V gave up 2 bases and J gave up 8 bases, with 15 bases separating them. The CDR3 runs 15 residues.

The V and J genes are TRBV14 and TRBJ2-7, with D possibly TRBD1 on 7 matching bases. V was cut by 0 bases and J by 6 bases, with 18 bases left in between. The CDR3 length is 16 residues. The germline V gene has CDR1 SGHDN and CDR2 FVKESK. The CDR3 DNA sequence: TGTGCCAGCAGCCAAGATTCGTTCAGGGGGGTCCGCGAGCAGTACTTC. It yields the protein CASSQDSFRGVREQYF.

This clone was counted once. In DNA form, the CDR3 reads TGTGCCAGTAGTATAAGGAGGTTGTGGGATTCATCGGTTTACAATGAGCAGTTCTTC. Translation: CASSIRRLWDSSVYNEQFF. V gene TRBV19 combines with J gene TRBJ2-1, with D maybe TRBD2 (5 bases). This CDR3 is 19 amino acids long. Trimming removed 2 bases at V and 4 bases at J, with 24 bases between. Germline V lookup: CDR1 LNHDA, CDR2 SQIVND (reference sequence).

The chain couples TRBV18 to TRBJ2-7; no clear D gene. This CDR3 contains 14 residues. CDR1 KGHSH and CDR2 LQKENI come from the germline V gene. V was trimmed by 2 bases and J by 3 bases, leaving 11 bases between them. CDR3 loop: CASSPGSENYEQYF. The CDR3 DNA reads TGTGCCAGCTCACCAGGGTCGGAGAACTACGAGCAGTACTTC.

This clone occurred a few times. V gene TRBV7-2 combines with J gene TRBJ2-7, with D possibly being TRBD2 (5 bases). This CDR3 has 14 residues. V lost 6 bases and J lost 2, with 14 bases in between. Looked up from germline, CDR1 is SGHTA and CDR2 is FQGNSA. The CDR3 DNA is TGTGCCAGCAGATCGGGGAATCCCCCCTACGAGCAGTACTTC. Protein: CASRSGNPPYEQYF.

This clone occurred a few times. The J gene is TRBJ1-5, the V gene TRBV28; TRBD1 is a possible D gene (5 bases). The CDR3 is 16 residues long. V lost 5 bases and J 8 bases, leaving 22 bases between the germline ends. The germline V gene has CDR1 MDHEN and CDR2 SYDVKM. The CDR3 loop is CASSNTDAGISEPQHF. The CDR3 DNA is TGTGCCAGCAGTAACACAGATGCAGGGATCTCGGAGCCCCAGCATTTT.

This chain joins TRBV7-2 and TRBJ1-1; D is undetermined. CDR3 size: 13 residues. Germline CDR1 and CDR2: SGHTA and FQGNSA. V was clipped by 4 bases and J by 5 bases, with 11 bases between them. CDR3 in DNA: TGTGCCAGCAGCTCCCAGGAACAGACTGAAGCTTTCTTT. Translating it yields CASSSQEQTEAFF.

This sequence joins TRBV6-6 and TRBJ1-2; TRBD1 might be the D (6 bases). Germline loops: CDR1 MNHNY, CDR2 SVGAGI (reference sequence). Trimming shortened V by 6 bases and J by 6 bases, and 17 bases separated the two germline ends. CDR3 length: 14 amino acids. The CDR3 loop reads CASRLTLDSHGYTF. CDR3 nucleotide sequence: TGTGCCAGCAGACTCACCTTGGACAGCCATGGCTACACCTTC.

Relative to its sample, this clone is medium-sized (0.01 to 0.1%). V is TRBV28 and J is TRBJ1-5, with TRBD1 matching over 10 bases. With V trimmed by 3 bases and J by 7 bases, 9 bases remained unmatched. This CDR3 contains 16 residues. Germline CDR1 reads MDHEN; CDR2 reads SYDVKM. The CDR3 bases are TGTGCCAGCAGTTTGACCGGGACAGGGGAAAGGCAGCCCCAGCATTTT. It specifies CASSLTGTGERQPQHF.

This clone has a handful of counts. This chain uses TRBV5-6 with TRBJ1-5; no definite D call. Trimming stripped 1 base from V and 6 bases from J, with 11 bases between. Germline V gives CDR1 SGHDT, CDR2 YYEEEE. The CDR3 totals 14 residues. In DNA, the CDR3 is TGTGCCAGCAGCTTGCCGGGAAGAGGTCAGCCCCAGCATTTT. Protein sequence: CASSLPGRGQPQHF. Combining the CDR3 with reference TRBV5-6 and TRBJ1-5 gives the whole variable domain DAGVTQSPTHLIKTRGQQVTLRCSPKSGHDTVSWYQQALGQGPQFIFQYYEEEERQRGNFPDRFSGHQFPNYSSELNVNALLLGDSALYLCASSLPGRGQPQHFGDGTRLSIL.

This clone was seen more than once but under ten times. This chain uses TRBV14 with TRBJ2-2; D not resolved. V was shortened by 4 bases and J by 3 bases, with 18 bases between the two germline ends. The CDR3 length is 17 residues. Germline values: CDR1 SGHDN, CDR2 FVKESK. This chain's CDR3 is CASSLLEGSQYTGELFF. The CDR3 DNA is TGTGCCAGCAGCCTCCTAGAAGGAAGTCAGTACACCGGGGAGCTGTTTTTT.

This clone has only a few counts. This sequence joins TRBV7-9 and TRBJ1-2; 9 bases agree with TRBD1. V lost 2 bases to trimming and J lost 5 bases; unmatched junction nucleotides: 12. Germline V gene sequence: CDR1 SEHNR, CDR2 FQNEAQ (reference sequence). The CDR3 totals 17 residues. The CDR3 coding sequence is TGTGCCAGCAGCTTATCCGGGACAGGGTATGAGGGTTATGGCTACACCTTC. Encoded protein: CASSLSGTGYEGYGYTF. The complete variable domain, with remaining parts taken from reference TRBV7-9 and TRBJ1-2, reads DTGVSQNPRHKITKRGQNVTFRCDPISEHNRLYWYRQTLGQGPEFLTYFQNEAQLEKSRLLSDRFSAERPKGSFSTLEIQRTEQGDSAMYLCASSLSGTGYEGYGYTFGSGTRLTVV.

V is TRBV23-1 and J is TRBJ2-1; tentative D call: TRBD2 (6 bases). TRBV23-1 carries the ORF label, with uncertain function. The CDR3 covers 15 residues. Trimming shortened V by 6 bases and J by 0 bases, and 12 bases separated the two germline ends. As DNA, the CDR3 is TGCGCCAGCAGCCGGGAGACAACCTCCTACAATGAGCAGTTCTTC. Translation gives CASSRETTSYNEQFF.

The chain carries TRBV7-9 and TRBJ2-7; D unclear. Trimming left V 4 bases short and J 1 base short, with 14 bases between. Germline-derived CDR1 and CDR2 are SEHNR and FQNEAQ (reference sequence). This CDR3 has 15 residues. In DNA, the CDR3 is TGTGCCAGCAGCTACCTTCCGCGTAATTCCTACGAGCAGTACTTC. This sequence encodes CASSYLPRNSYEQYF.

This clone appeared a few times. The CDR3: CSTKGVGDGYTF. CDR3 DNA sequence: TGCAGCACTAAGGGGGTCGGAGATGGCTACACCTTC. The V gene is TRBV29-1, the J gene TRBJ1-2; the D gene is possibly TRBD1 (6 bases). Germline V gene lookup returns CDR1 SQVTM and CDR2 ANQGSEA. Trimming stripped 8 bases from V and 6 bases from J, with 16 bases between. This CDR3 is 12 amino acids long. The full variable domain, in which reference TRBV29-1 and TRBJ1-2 provide the parts outside the CDR3, is SAVISQKPSRDICQRGTSLTIQCQVDSQVTMMFWYRQQPGQSLTLIATANQGSEATYESGFVIDKFPISRPNLTFSTLTVSNMSPEDSSIYLCSTKGVGDGYTFGSGTRLTVV.